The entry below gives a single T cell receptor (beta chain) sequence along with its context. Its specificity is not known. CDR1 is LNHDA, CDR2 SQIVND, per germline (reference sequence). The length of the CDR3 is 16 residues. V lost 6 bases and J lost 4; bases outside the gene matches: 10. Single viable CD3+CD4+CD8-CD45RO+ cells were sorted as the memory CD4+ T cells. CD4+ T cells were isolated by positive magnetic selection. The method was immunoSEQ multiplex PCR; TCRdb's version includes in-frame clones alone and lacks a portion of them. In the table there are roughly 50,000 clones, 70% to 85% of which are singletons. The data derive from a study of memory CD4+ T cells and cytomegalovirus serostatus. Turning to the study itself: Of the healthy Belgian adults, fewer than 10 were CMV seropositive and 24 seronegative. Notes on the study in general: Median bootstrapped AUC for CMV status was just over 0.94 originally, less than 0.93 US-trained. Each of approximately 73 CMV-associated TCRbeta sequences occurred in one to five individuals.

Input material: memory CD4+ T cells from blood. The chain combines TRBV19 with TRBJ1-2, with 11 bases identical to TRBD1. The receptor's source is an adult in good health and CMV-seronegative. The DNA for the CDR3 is TGTGCCAGTAGGAAAGCGGACAGGGGGCTTAGCTATGGCTACACCTTC. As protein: CASRKADRGLSYGYTF.